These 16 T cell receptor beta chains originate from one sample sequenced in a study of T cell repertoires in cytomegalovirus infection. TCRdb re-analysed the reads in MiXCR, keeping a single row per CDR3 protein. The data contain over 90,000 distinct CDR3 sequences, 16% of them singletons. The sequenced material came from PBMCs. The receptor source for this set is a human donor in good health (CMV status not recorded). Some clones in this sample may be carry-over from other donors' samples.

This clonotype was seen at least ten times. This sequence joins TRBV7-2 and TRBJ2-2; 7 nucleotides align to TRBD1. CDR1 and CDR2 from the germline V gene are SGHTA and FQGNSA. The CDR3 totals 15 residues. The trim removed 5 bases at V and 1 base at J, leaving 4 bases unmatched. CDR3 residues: CASSLRQGNTGELFF. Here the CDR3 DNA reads TGTGCCAGCAGCCTACGACAGGGGAACACCGGGGAGCTGTTTTTT.

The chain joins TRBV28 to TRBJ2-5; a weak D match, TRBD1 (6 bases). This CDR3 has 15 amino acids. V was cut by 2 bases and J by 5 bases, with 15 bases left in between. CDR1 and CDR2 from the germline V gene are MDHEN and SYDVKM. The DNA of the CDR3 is TGTGCCAGCAGTTTAGGGGCAGGGGATGGGGAGACCCAGTACTTC. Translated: CASSLGAGDGETQYF. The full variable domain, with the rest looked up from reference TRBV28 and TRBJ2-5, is DVKVTQSSRYLVKRTGEKVFLECVQDMDHENMFWYRQDPGLGLRLIYFSYDVKMKEKGDIPEGYSVSREKKERFSLILESASTNQTSMYLCASSLGAGDGETQYFGPGTRLLVL.

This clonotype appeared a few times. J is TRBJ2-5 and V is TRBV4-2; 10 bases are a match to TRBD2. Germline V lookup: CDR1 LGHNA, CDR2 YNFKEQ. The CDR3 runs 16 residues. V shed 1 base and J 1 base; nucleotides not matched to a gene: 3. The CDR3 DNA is TGTGCCAGCAGCCAAGGGGCTAGCGGGGGCCAAGAGACCCAGTACTTC. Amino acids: CASSQGASGGQETQYF.

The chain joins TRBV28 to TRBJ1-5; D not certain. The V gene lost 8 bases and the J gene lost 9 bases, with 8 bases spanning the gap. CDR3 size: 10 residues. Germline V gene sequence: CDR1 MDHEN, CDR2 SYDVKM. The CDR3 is CASGPGPQHF. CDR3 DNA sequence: TGTGCCAGCGGCCCCGGGCCCCAGCATTTT.

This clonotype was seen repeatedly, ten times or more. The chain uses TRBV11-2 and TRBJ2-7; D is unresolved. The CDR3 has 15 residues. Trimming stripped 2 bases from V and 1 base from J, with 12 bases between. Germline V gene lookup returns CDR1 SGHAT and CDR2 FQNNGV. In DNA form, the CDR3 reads TGTGCCAGCAGCTTATCTAACCGTCCGTCCTACGAGCAGTACTTC. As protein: CASSLSNRPSYEQYF.

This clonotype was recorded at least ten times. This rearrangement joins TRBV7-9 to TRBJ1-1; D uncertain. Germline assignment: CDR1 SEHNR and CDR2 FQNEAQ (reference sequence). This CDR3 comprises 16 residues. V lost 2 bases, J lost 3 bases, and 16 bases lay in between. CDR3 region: CASSLLWSQRDTEAFF. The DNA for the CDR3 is TGTGCCAGCAGCTTACTCTGGTCCCAAAGGGACACTGAAGCTTTCTTT.

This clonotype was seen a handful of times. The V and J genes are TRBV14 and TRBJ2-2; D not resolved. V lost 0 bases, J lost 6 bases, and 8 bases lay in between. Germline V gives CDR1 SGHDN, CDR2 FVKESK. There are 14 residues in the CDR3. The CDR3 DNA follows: TGTGCCAGCAGCCAAGATCTGTCCCCCGGGGAGCTGTTTTTT. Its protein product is CASSQDLSPGELFF.

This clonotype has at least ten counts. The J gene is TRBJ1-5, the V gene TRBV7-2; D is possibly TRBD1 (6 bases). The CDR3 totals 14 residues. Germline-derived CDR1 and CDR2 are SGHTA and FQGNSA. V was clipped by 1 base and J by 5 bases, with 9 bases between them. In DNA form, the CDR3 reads TGTGCCAGCAGCTTAGTGGGGGCGGATCAGCCCCAGCATTTT. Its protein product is CASSLVGADQPQHF.

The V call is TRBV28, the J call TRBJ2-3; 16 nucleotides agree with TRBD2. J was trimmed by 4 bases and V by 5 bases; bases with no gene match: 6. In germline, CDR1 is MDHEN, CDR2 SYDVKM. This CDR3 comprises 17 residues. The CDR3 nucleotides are TGTGCCAGCAGTATCGGGACTAGCGGGGGGGCCCCAGATACGCAGTATTTT. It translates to CASSIGTSGGAPDTQYF.

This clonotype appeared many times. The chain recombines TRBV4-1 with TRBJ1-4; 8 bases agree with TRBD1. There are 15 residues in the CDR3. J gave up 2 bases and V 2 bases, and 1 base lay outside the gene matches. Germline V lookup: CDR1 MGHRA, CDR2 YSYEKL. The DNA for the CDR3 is TGCGCCAGCAGCCAACGGACAGGGACTAATGAAAAACTGTTTTTT. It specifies CASSQRTGTNEKLFF.

The CDR3 region has the DNA TGCAGCGTGACCCCGACTAGCGGAAACTACGAGCAGTACTTC. Its translation is CSVTPTSGNYEQYF. V and J are TRBV29-1 and TRBJ2-7; 9 bases are a match to TRBD2. V was clipped by 6 bases and J by 3 bases; unmatched bases: 9. Germline V lookup: CDR1 SQVTM, CDR2 ANQGSEA. The CDR3 spans 14 residues.

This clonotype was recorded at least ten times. Here the CDR3 DNA reads TGTGCCAGCAGTGCGATCAAGAAAGGTGAGCAGTTCTTC. It translates to CASSAIKKGEQFF. The chain carries TRBV2 and TRBJ2-1; D not certain. The CDR3 runs to 13 residues. Germline lookup yields CDR1 SNHLY and CDR2 FYNNEI. V lost 4 bases and J 9 bases, leaving 13 bases between the germline ends.

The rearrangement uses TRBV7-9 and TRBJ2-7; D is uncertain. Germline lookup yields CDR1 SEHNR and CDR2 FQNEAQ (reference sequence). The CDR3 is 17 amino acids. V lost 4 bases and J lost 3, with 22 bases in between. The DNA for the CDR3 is TGTGCCAGCAGCTACCTCACTGGCAACCCTTCTAACTACGAGCAGTACTTC. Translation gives CASSYLTGNPSNYEQYF.

CDR3 sequence: CSAMITPPGTGEETQYF. Here the CDR3 DNA reads TGCAGTGCTATGATAACCCCCCCTGGGACAGGGGAAGAGACCCAGTACTTC. The J gene is TRBJ2-5, the V gene TRBV20-1, with 10 bases aligning to TRBD1. V was pared by 4 bases and J by 3 bases, with 14 bases of the junction left unmatched. Germline-derived CDR1 and CDR2 are DFQATT and SNEGSKA (reference sequence). The CDR3 totals 17 residues.

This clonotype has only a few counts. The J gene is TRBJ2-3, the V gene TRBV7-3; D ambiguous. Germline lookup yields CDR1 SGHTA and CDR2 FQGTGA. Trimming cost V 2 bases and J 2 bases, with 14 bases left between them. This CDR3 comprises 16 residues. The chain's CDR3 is CASSLVGTTVTDTQYF. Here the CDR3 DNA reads TGTGCCAGCAGCTTAGTAGGCACGACGGTCACAGATACGCAGTATTTT. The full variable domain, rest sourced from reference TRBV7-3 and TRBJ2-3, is GAGVSQTPSNKVTEKGKYVELRCDPISGHTALYWYRQSLGQGPEFLIYFQGTGAADDSGLPNDRFFAVRPEGSVSTLKIQRTERGDSAVYLCASSLVGTTVTDTQYFGPGTRLTVL.

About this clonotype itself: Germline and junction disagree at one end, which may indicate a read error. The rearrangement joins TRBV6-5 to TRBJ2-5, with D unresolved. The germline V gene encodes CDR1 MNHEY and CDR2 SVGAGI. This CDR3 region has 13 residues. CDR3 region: CASSYSGRETHYF. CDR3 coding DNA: TGTGCCAGCAGTTACTCGGGAAGAGAGACCCATTACTTC.